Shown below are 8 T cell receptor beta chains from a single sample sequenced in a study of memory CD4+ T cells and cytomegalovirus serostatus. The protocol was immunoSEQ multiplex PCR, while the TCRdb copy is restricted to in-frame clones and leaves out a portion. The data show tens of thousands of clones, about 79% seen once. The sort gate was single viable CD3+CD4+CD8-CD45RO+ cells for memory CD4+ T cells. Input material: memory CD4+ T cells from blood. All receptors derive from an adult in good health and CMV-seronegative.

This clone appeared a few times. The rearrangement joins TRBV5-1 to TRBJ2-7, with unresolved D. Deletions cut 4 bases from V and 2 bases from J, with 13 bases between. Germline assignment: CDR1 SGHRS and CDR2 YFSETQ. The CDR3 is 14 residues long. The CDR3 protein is CASSPTGGTYEQYF. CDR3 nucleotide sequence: TGCGCCAGCAGCCCCACGGGTGGAACCTACGAGCAGTACTTC. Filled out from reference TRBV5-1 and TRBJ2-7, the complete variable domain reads KAGVTQTPRYLIKTRGQQVTLSCSPISGHRSVSWYQQTPGQGLQFLFEYFSETQRNKGNFPGRFSGRQFSNSRSEMNVSTLELGDSALYLCASSPTGGTYEQYFGPGTRLTVT.

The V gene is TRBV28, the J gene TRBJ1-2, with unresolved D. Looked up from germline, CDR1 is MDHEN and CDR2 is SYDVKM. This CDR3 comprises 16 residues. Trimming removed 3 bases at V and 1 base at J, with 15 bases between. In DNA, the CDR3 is TGTGCCAGCAGTTTTAGTACTTACGAGAGTAACTATGGCTACACCTTC. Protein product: CASSFSTYESNYGYTF.

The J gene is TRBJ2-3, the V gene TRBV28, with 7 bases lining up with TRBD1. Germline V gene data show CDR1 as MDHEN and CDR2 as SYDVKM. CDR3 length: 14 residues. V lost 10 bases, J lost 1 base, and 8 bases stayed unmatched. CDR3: CATWAGGRTDTQYF. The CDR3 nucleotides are TGTGCCACCTGGGCAGGGGGTCGCACAGATACGCAGTATTTT.

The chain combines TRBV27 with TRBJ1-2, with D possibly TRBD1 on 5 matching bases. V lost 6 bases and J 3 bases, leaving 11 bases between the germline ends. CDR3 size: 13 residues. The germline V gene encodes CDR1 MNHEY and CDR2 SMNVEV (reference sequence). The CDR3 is CASRSQGHYGYTF. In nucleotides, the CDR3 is TGTGCCAGCAGGTCCCAGGGCCACTATGGCTACACCTTC.

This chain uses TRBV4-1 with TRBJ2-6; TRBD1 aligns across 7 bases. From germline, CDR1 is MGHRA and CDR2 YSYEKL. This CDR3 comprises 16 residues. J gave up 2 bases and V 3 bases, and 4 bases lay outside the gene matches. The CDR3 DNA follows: TGCGCCAGCAGCCAGCAGCAGGGGGCTGGGGCCAACGTCCTGACTTTC. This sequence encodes CASSQQQGAGANVLTF.

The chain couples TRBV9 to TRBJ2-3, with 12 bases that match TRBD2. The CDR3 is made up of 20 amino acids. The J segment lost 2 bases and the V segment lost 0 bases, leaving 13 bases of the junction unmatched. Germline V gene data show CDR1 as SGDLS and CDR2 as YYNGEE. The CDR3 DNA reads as TGTGCCAGCAGCGTAGGTTCACCCAGACTAGCGGGGGCCCTCACAGATACGCAGTATTTT. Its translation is CASSVGSPRLAGALTDTQYF.

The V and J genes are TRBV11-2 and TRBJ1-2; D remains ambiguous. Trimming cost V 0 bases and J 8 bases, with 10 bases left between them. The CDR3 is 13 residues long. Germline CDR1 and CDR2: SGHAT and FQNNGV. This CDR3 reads CASSLDPIEGYTF. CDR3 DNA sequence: TGTGCCAGCAGCTTAGACCCCATCGAGGGCTACACCTTC.

The CDR3 reads CASSLRSGVLNGYTF. In DNA, the CDR3 is TGTGCCAGCAGTTTAAGGTCGGGAGTGCTTAATGGCTACACCTTC. The chain couples TRBV28 to TRBJ1-2; no clear D. Germline lookup yields CDR1 MDHEN and CDR2 SYDVKM. The CDR3 runs 15 residues. Between the trimmed V and J ends, which lost 2 bases and 6 bases, there was a span of 16 bases.